The sequence of this T cell receptor beta chain was determined in a study of T cell responses to AZD1222 COVID-19 vaccine. The study's findings and limits: Only 6 or 7 AZD1222 recipients tested seropositive at baseline.

TCRdb's copy holds only in-frame clones and misses some; the assay was immunoSEQ multiplex PCR. The data contain some 150,000 clones, roughly nine tenths of them seen just once; the ten biggest clones take up 15% to 20%. The CDR3 spans 11 residues. Trimming left V 2 bases short and J 14 bases short, with 10 bases between. Germline values: CDR1 MDHEN, CDR2 SYDVKM. As to this clone: Its antigen is still unknown.

The material was peripheral blood, obtained on day 0 of AZD1222 vaccination. The chain carries TRBV28 and TRBJ2-1; tentatively, D is TRBD2 (7 bases). This TCR derives from an adult in good health. The CDR3 nucleotides are TGTGCCAGCAGTTTAAGGGGGGGGGAGTTCTTC. It translates to CASSLRGGEFF.